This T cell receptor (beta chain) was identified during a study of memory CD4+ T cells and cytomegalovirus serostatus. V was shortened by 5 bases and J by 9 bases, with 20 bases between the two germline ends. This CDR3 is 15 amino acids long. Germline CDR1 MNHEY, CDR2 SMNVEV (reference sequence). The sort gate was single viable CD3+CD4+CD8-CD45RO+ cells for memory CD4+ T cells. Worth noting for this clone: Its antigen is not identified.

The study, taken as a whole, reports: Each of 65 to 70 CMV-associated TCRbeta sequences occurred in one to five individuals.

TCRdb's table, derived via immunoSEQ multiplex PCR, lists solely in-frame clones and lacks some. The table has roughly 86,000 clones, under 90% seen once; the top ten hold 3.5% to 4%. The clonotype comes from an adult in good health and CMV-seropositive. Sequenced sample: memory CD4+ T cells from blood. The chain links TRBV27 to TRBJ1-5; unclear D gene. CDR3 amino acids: CASSPWGGPSAPQHF. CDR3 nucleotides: TGTGCCAGCAGTCCCTGGGGAGGGCCCTCGGCGCCCCAGCATTTT.